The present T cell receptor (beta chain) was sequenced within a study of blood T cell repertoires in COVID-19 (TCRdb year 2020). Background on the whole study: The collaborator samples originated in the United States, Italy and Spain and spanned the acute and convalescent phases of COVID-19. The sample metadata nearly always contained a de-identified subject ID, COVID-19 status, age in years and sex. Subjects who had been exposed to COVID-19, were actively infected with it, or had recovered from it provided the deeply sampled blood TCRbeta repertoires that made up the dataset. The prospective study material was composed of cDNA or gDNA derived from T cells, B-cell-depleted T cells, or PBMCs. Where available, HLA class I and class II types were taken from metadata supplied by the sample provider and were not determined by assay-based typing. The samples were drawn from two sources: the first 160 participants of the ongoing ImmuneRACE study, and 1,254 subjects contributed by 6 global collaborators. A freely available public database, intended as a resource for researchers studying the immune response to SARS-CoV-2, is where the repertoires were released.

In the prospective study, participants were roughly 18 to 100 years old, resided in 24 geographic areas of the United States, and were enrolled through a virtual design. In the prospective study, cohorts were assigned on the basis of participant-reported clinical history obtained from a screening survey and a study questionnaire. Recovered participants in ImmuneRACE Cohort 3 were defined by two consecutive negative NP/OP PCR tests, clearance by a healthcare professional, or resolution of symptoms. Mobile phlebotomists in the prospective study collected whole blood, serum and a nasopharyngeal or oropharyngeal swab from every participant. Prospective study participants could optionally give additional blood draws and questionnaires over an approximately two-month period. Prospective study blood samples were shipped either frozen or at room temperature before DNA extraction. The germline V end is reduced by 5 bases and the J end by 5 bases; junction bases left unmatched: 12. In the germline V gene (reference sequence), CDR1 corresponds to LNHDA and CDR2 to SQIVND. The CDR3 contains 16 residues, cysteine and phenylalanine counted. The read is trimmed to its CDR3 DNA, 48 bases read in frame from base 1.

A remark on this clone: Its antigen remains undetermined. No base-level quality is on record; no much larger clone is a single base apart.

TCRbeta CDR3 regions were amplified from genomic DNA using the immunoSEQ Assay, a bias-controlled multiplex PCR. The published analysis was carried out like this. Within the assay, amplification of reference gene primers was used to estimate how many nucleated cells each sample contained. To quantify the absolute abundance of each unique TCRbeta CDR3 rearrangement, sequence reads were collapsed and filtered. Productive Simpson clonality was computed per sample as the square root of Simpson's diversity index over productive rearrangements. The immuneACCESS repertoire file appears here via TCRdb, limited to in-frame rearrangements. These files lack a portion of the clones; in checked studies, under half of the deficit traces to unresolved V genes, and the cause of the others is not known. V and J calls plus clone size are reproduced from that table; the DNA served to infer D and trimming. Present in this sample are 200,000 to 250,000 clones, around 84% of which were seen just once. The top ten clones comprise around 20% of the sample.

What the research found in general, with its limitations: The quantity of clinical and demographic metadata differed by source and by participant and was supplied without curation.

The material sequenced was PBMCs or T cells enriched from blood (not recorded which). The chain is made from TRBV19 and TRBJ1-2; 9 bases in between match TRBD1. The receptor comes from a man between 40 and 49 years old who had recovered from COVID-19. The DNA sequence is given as TGTGCCAGTAGTGTGAGAGGTGGACAGGGGAGGTATGGCTACACCTTC. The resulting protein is CASSVRGGQGRYGYTF.